This note documents a single TCR beta chain sequence. The sample is drawn from a study of blood T cell repertoires in COVID-19. Study-wide context: Sites across the United States, Italy and Spain contributed samples from acute and convalescent COVID-19. Nucleic acid was either cDNA or gDNA, and it came from T cells, B-cell-depleted T cells, or PBMCs.

The trim removed 0 bases at V and 0 bases at J, leaving 8 bases unmatched. Looked up from germline, CDR1 is SGHRS and CDR2 is YFSETQ. CDR3 size: 17 residues. Per the original methods: Scientists estimated how many nucleated cells there were by amplifying reference gene primers. The protocol was immunoSEQ multiplex PCR, while the TCRdb copy is restricted to in-frame clones and leaves out a portion. V and J calls and clone size are given by that table; D and trimming were obtained from the DNA. The sample lists approximately 170,000 clones, 70% to 85% occurring once. The rearrangement uses TRBV5-1 and TRBJ2-5; 7 bases are shared with TRBD1. This clonotype originated in a woman aged 45-60 years with acute or convalescent COVID-19. Material: peripheral blood. The CDR3 sequence: CASSLGFRDSYQETQYF. As DNA, the CDR3 is TGCGCCAGCAGCTTGGGTTTTCGGGACAGCTACCAAGAGACCCAGTACTTC.